Listed below are T cell receptor beta chains from one sample, sequenced in a study. TCRdb reanalysed the RT-PCR reads using MiXCR and keeps one entry per CDR3 protein. The sample shows hundreds of thousands of distinct CDR3 sequences, 14% of them seen only once. The source material was memory CD4+ T cells from blood. The receptors stem from a female donor in good health, serving as a healthy control. The CDR3 runs from the conserved cysteine through the conserved F or W. A D gene is named only where the DNA matches it firmly. Clone size is stated in some rows and not others, as once, few, many or a class when expanded.

>many|TRBJ2-3|TRBV20-1|14|-
TGCAGTGCTACTACCGCGGCTGGGGTGGATACGCAGTATTTT
CSATTAAGVDTQYF
>few|TRBJ1-2|TRBV6-5|14|TRBD1
TGTGCCAGCAGTTACAAGGGACAGGTCTATGGCTACACCTTC
CASSYKGQVYGYTF
>-|TRBJ2-6|TRBV19|19|TRBD1
TGTGCCAGTAGTTCCCGATCCGGGACAGGGGTCTCTGGGGCCAACGTCCTGACTTTC
CASSSRSGTGVSGANVLTF
>few|TRBJ2-3|TRBV5-1|13|-
TGCGCCAGCAGTAAGCGGTACACAGATACGCAGTATTTT
CASSKRYTDTQYF
>few|TRBJ2-5|TRBV5-1|16|TRBD1
TGCGCCAGCAGCTTGGCCAGGGGCAGGGGGCAGGAGACCCAGTACTTC
CASSLARGRGQETQYF
>-|TRBJ1-5|TRBV15|16|-
TGTGCCACCAGCGGAACCGGGACTGTGAGCAATCAGCCCCAGCATTTT
CATSGTGTVSNQPQHF
>few|TRBJ2-5|TRBV5-1|16|TRBD2
TGCGCCAGCAGCTTGGAAACGGGGGGGCGGCAAGAGACCCAGTACTTC
CASSLETGGRQETQYF
>many|TRBJ2-4|TRBV30|15|-
TGTGCCTGGAGTGAGCGGTTGAGTGCCAAAAACATTCAGTACTTC
CAWSERLSAKNIQYF
>few|TRBJ2-5|TRBV20-1|14|TRBD2
TGCAGTGCTTTGGGGCGGGAGGAACAAGAGACCCAGTACTTC
CSALGREEQETQYF
>-|TRBJ1-1|TRBV7-9|11|-
TGTGCCAGCAGTTTAGACAGAGAAGCTTTCTTT
CASSLDREAFF
>-|TRBJ2-7|TRBV6-5|15|TRBD2
TGTGCCAGCAGTTACTCCCGGACTAGCGATTCCGAGCAGTACTTC
CASSYSRTSDSEQYF
>many|TRBJ1-1|TRBV18|13|TRBD1
TGTGCCAGCTCATGGGACAGGGATACTGAAGCTTTCTTT
CASSWDRDTEAFF
>-|TRBJ2-1|TRBV20-1|20|TRBD2
TGCAGTGCTACCTGCCCCGATTTGGTGGCTAGCGGTAGCTCCTACAATGAGCAGTTCTTC
CSATCPDLVASGSSYNEQFF
>many|TRBJ1-2|TRBV6-5|13|-
TGTGCCAGCAGCTATGGGCGGCTCTATGGCTACACCTTC
CASSYGRLYGYTF
>-|TRBJ2-1|TRBV7-2|16|TRBD1
TGTGCCAGCAGCCAGACCACGGGACAGGGGTACAATGAGCAGTTCTTC
CASSQTTGQGYNEQFF
>many|TRBJ1-1|TRBV6-6|13|-
TGTGCCAGCAGTTCAGGGGCGGTAACTGAAGCTTTCTTT
CASSSGAVTEAFF
>few|TRBJ1-5|TRBV5-8|12|-
TGTGCCAGCAGCTTGGGATCGGGGACCCAACATTTT
CASSLGSGTQHF
>-|TRBJ1-2|TRBV20-1|13|-
TGCAGGGGGGTGGACGGTTTTGGGTATGGCTACACCTTC
CRGVDGFGYGYTF
>-|TRBJ1-6|TRBV7-2|13|-
TGTGCCAGCAGCCCCTCCCCGCGGTCACCCCTCCACTTT
CASSPSPRSPLHF
>few|TRBJ2-5|TRBV7-2|16|-
TGTGCCAGCAGCTTAGAGGTCTCGCGGTTTGGAGAGACCCAGTACTTC
CASSLEVSRFGETQYF
>-|TRBJ2-3|TRBV5-1|14|-
TGCGCCAGCAGTTTACGGGGTTCCGGAGATACGCAGTATTTT
CASSLRGSGDTQYF
>few|TRBJ1-2|TRBV20-1|12|-
TGCAGTGCTAGGGGCAGCTCCTATGGCTACACCTTC
CSARGSSYGYTF
>-|TRBJ2-7|TRBV6-5|12|-
TGTGCCAGCAGGTCCAGTCTCTTGGAGCAGTACTTC
CASRSSLLEQYF
>-|TRBJ1-2|TRBV5-6|14|-
TGTGCCAGCAGCTTGAACCGAGGGGAGTATGGCTACACCTTC
CASSLNRGEYGYTF
>-|TRBJ1-1|TRBV10-3|14|TRBD1
TGTGCCATCAGTTCACAGGGGATGAACACTGAAGCTTTCTTT
CAISSQGMNTEAFF
>-|TRBJ1-2|TRBV5-1|14|TRBD1
TGCGCCAGCAGCTTGGGACAGGGAAGTTGGGGCTACACCTTC
CASSLGQGSWGYTF
>many|TRBJ2-1|TRBV7-9|15|-
TGTGCCAGCAGCCCAGGACGAAGCTCCTACAATGAGCAGTTCTTC
CASSPGRSSYNEQFF
>few|TRBJ2-7|TRBV27|13|-
TGTGCCAGCAGTTTCGCGGGGGCACCTCGGCAGTACTTC
CASSFAGAPRQYF